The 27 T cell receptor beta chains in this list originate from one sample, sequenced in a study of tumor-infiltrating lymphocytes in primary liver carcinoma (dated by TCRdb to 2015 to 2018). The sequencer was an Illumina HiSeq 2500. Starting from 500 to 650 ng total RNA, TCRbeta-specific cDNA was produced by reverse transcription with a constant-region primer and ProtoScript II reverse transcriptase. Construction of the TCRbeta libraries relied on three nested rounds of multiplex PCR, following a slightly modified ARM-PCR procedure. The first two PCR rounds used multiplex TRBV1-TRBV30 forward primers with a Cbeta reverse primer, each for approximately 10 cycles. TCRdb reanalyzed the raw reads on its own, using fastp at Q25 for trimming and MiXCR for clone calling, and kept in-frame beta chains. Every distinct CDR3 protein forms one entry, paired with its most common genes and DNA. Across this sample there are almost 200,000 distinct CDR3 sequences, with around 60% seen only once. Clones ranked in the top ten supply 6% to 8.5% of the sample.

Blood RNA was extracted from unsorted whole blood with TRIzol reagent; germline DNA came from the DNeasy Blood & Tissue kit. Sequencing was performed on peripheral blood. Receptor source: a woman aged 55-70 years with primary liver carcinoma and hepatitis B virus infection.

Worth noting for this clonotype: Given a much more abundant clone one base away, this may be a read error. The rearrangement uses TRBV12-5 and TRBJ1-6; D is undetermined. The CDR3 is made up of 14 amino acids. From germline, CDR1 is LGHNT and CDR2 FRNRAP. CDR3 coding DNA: TGTGTTAGTGGTTCCGGGTCCAATAATTCACCCCTCCACTTT. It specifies CVSGSGSNNSPLHF.

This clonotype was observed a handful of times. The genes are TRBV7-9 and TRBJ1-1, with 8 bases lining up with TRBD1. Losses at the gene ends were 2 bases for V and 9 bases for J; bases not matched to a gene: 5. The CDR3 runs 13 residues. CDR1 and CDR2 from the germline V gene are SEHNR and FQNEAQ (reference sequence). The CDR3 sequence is CASSLPRQGKAFF. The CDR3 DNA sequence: TGTGCCAGCAGCTTACCTAGACAGGGGAAAGCTTTCTTT.

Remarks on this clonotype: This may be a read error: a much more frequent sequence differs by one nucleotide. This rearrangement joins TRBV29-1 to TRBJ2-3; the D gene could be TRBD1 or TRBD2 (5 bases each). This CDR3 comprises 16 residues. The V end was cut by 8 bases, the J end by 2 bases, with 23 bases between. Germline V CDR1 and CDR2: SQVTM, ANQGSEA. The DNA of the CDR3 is TGCAGCCTTGCCCTGGGTAGGGGACGTTACACAGATACGCAGTATTTT. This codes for CSLALGRGRYTDTQYF.

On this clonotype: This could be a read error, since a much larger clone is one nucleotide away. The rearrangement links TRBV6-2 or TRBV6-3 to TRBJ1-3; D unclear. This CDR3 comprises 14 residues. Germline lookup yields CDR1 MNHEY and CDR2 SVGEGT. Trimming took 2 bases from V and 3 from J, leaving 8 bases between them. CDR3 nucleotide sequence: TGTGCCAGCAGTTACACGGACCATGGAAACACCATATATTTT. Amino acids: CASSYTDHGNTIYF.

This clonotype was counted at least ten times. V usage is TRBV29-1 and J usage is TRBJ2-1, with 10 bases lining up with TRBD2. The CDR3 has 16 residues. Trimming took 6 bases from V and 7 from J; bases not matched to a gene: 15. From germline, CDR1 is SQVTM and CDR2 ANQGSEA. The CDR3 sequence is CSVQLSQQREGNEQFF. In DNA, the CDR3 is TGCAGCGTCCAGTTATCCCAGCAGCGGGAGGGTAATGAGCAGTTCTTC.

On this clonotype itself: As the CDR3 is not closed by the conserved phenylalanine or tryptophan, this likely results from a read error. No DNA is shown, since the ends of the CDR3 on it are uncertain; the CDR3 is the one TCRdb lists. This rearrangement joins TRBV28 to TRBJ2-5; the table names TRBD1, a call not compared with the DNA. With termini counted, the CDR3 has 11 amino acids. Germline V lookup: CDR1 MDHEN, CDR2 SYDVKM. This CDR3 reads CASSWGTNRNL.

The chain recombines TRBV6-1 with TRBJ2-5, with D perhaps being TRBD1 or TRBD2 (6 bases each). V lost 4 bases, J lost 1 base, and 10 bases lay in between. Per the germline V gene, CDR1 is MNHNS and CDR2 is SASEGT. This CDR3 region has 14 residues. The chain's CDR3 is CASSGRDTQETQYF. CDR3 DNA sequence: TGTGCCAGCAGTGGGCGGGACACCCAAGAGACCCAGTACTTC.

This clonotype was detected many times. CDR3: CAISVQGGTDTQYF. The CDR3 nucleotides read TGTGCCATCAGTGTACAGGGTGGGACAGATACGCAGTATTTT. The chain couples TRBV10-3 to TRBJ2-3, with D possibly being TRBD1 (6 bases). Trimming stripped 4 bases from V and 3 bases from J, with 11 bases between. The CDR3 sequence is 14 residues long. Germline CDR1 is ENHRY and CDR2 is SYGVKD.

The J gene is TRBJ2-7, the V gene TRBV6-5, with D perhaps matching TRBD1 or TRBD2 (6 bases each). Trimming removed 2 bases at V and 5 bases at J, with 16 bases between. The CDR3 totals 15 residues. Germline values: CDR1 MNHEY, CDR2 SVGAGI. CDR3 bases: TGTGCCAGCAGTTACAGGGGGGTTGGTGGCGACGAGCAGTACTTC. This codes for CASSYRGVGGDEQYF.

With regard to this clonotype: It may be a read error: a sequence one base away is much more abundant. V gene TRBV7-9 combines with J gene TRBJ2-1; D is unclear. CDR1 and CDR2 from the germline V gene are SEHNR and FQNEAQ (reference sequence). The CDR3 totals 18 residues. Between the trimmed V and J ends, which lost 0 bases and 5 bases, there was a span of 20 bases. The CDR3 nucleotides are TGTGCCAGCAGCTTAGCCACCGAAGGAAGACAACCTCACAATGAGCAGTTCTTC. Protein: CASSLATEGRQPHNEQFF.

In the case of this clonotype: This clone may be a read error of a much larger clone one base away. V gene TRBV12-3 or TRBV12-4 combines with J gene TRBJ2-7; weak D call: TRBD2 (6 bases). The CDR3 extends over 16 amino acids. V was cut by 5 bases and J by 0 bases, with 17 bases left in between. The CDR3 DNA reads TGTGCCAGCAGTACCGGAGGGGACTCAAGCTCCTACGAGCAGTACTTC. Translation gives CASSTGGDSSSYEQYF.

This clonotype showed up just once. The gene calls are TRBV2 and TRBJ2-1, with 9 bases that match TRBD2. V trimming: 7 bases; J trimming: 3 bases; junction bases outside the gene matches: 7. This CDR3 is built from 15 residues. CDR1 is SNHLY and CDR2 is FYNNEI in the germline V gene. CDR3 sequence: CASTTRLAVYNEQFF. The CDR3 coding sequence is TGTGCCAGCACCACCAGACTAGCGGTCTACAATGAGCAGTTCTTC. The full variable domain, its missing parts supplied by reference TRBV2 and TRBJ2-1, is EPEVTQTPSHQVTQMGQEVILRCVPISNHLYFYWYRQILGQKVEFLVSFYNNEISEKSEIFDDQFSVERPDGSNFTLKIRSTKLEDSAMYFCASTTRLAVYNEQFFGPGTRLTVL.

The chain's CDR3 is CASSFGWGTEAFF. The CDR3 region has the DNA TGTGCCAGCAGTTTTGGTTGGGGCACTGAAGCTTTCTTT. This rearrangement joins TRBV28 to TRBJ1-1; D call uncertain. The germline V and J ends were trimmed by 3 bases and 4 bases, with 9 bases remaining between them. The germline V gene has CDR1 MDHEN and CDR2 SYDVKM. The CDR3 has 13 amino acids.

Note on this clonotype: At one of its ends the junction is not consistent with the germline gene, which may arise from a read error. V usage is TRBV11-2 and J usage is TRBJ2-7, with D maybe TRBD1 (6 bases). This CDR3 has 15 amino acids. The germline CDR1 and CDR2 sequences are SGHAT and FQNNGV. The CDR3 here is CAGSFLQGPSYDQYF. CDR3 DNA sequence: TGTGCCGGCAGTTTTCTACAGGGACCCTCCTACGATCAGTACTTC.

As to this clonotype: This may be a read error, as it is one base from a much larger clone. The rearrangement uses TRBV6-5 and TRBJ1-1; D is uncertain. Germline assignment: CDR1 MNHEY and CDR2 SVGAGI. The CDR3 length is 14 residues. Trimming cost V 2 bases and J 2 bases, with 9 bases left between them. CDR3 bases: TGTGCCAGCAGTTACGGGGAGTTCAACACTGAAGCTTTCTTT. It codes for CASSYGEFNTEAFF.

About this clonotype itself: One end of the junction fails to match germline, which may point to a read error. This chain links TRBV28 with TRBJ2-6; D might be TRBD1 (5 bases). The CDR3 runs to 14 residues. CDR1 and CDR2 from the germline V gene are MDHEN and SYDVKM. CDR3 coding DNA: TGTGCCAGCAGTTTCAGAGCTGGGGCCAACATCCTGACTTTC. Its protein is CASSFRAGANILTF.

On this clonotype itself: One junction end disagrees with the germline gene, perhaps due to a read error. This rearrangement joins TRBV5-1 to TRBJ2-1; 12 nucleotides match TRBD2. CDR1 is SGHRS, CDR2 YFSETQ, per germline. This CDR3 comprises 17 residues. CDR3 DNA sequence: TGCGCCAACAGCTCTGAGGCTGGACTAGCGGGAATCAATGAGCAGTTCTTC. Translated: CANSSEAGLAGINEQFF.

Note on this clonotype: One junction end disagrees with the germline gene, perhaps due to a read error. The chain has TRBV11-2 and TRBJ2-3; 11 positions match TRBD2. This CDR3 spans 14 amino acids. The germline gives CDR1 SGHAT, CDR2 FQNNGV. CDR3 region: CVSSKGLAEDTQYF. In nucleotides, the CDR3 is TGTGTCAGCAGCAAGGGACTAGCGGAAGATACGCAGTATTTT.

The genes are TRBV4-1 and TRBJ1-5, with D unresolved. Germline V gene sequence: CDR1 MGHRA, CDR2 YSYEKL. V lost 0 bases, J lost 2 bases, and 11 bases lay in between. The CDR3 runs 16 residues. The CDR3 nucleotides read TGCGCCAGCAGCCAAGAGCCTATCGGGGGCAATCAGCCCCAGCATTTT. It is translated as CASSQEPIGGNQPQHF.

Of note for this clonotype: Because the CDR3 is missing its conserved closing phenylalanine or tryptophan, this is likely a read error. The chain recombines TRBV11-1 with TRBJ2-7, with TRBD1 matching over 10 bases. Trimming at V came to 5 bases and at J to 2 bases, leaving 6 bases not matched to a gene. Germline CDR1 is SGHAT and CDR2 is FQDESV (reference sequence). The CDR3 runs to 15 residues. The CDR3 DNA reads TGTGCCAGCAGCCCACGACAGGGGGCTACCTACGAGCAGTACCTC. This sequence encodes CASSPRQGATYEQYL.

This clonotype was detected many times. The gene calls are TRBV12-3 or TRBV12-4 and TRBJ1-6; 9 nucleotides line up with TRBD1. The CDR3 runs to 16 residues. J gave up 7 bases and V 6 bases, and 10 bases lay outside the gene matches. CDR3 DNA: TGTGCCAGCAGCACCCGGTTAGGGACAGGGAATTCACCCCTCCACTTT. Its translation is CASSTRLGTGNSPLHF.

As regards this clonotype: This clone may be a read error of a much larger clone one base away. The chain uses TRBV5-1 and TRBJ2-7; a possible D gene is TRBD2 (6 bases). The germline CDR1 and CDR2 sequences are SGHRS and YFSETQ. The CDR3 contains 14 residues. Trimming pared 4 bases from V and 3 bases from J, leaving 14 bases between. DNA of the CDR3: TGCGCCAGCAGCATGGGACTCAGAGACTACGAGCAGTACTTC. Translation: CASSMGLRDYEQYF.

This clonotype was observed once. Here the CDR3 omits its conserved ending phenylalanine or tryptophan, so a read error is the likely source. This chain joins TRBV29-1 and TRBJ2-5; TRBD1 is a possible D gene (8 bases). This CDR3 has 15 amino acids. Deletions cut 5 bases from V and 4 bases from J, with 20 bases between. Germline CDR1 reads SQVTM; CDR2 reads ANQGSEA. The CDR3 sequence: CSVPPDRGGRETQYS. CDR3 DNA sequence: TGCAGCGTTCCCCCTGACAGGGGAGGGCGAGAGACCCAGTACTCC.

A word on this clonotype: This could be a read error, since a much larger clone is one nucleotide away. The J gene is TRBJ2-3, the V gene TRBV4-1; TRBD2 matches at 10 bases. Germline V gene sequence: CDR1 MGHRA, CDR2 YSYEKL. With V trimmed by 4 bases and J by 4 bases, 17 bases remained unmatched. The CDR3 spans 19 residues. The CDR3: CASSLTLVLGAGGSDTQYF. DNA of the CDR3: TGCGCCAGCAGCCTTACCTTAGTTTTGGGAGCGGGAGGGTCAGATACGCAGTATTTT.

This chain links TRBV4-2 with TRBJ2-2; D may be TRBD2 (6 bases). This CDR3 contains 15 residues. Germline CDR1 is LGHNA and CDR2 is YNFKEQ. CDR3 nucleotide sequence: TGTGTCAGTAGCCATGGCGGGATCAACACCGGGGAGCTGTTTTTT. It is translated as CVSSHGGINTGELFF.

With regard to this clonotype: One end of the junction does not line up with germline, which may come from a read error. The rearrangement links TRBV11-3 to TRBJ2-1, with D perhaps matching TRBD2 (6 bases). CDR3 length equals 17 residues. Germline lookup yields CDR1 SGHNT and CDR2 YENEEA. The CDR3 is CANSSRRARTMCNEQFF. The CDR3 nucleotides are TGTGCCAACAGCTCCCGGAGGGCGCGGACCATGTGCAATGAGCAGTTCTTC. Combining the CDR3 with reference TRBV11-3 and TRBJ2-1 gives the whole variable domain EAGVVQSPRYKIIEKKQPVAFWCNPISGHNTLYWYLQNLGQGPELLIRYENEEAVDDSQLPKDRFSAERLKGVDSTLKIQPAELGDSAVYLCANSSRRARTMCNEQFFGPGTRLTVL.

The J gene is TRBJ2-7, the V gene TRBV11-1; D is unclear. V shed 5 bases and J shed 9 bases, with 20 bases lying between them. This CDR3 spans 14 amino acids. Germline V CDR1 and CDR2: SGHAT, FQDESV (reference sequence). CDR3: CASSPSSINYRQYF. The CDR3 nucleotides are TGTGCCAGCAGCCCTTCGTCTATCAACTACAGGCAGTACTTC.